A selection of T cell receptor beta chains follows, all from one sample in a study of blood T cell repertoires in COVID-19. Produced via immunoSEQ multiplex PCR; TCRdb's table is partial and in-frame only. Among about 41,000 clones, approximately 80% were seen once, and the ten largest hold approximately 44%. Specimen: peripheral blood. The receptors stem from a woman over 75 with acute or convalescent COVID-19. Both conserved end residues are part of each CDR3. Each record gives: J gene, V gene, D gene, clone size, CDR3 length, CDR3 protein, CDR3 DNA. The D gene is left open where the match is weak. Rows may omit the clone size; those that give it use once, few, many or a size class.

J: TRBJ2-3; V: TRBV27; D: TRBD2; size: NA; length: 14; CDR3: CASSLAGGIDTQYF; DNA: TGTGCCAGCAGTTTAGCGGGGGGGATAGATACGCAGTATTTT
J: TRBJ1-3; V: TRBV30; D: TRBD1; size: NA; length: 16; CDR3: CAWSGQGLSPGNTIYF; DNA: TGTGCCTGGAGTGGACAGGGACTTAGTCCTGGAAACACCATATATTTT
J: TRBJ1-5; V: TRBV28; D: TRBD1; size: NA; length: 14; CDR3: CASSLVAGGQPQHF; DNA: TGTGCCAGCAGTTTGGTGGCAGGGGGTCAGCCCCAGCATTTT
J: TRBJ1-5; V: TRBV7-8; D: NA; size: NA; length: 14; CDR3: CASRRAGLNQPQHF; DNA: TGTGCCAGCAGGCGGGCGGGGCTCAATCAGCCCCAGCATTTT
J: TRBJ2-5; V: TRBV6-2/TRBV6-3; D: NA; size: NA; length: 14; CDR3: CASSPDPPGETQYF; DNA: TGTGCCAGCAGCCCCGACCCCCCGGGGGAGACCCAGTACTTC
J: TRBJ1-5; V: TRBV10-3; D: TRBD1; size: NA; length: 15; CDR3: CAISESDRDNQPQHF; DNA: TGTGCCATCAGTGAGTCGGACAGGGATAATCAGCCCCAGCATTTT
J: TRBJ1-2; V: TRBV7-9; D: NA; size: NA; length: 14; CDR3: CASSLEGGFYGYTF; DNA: TGTGCCAGCAGCTTAGAAGGGGGTTTTTATGGCTACACCTTC
J: TRBJ1-2; V: TRBV30; D: NA; size: NA; length: 14; CDR3: CAWSVGPGDYGYTF; DNA: TGTGCCTGGAGTGTTGGCCCCGGGGACTATGGCTACACCTTC
J: TRBJ1-1; V: TRBV19; D: NA; size: NA; length: 13; CDR3: CASSMTGNTEAFF; DNA: TGTGCCAGTAGTATGACAGGTAACACTGAAGCTTTCTTT
J: TRBJ2-3; V: TRBV7-2; D: TRBD2; size: NA; length: 16; CDR3: CASSGLAGYSTDTQYF; DNA: TGTGCCAGCAGCGGTCTAGCGGGGTATAGCACAGATACGCAGTATTTT
J: TRBJ2-5; V: TRBV7-9; D: NA; size: NA; length: 13; CDR3: CASSLQAQETQYF; DNA: TGTGCCAGCAGCTTACAGGCCCAAGAGACCCAGTACTTC
J: TRBJ2-7; V: TRBV7-9; D: TRBD1; size: NA; length: 17; CDR3: CASSLVGGGDRAYEQYF; DNA: TGTGCCAGCAGCTTAGTAGGGGGTGGGGACAGAGCCTACGAGCAGTACTTC
J: TRBJ1-6; V: TRBV6-2/TRBV6-3; D: NA; size: NA; length: 14; CDR3: CASSARGASSPLHF; DNA: TGTGCCAGCAGTGCCCGCGGGGCGAGTTCACCCCTCCACTTT
J: TRBJ2-5; V: TRBV19; D: NA; size: NA; length: 13; CDR3: CASSRRGRETQYF; DNA: TGTGCCAGTAGTCGGCGGGGGCGAGAGACCCAGTACTTC
J: TRBJ1-4; V: TRBV19; D: TRBD1; size: once; length: 14; CDR3: CASAPGGANEKLFF; DNA: TGTGCCAGTGCCCCAGGGGGCGCGAATGAAAAACTGTTTTTT
J: TRBJ1-2; V: TRBV15; D: NA; size: NA; length: 13; CDR3: CATSREVDSGYTF; DNA: TGTGCCACCAGCAGAGAGGTTGACAGCGGCTACACCTTC
J: TRBJ1-2; V: TRBV5-8; D: TRBD1; size: NA; length: 14; CDR3: CASSSGTANYGYTF; DNA: TGTGCCAGCAGCTCCGGGACAGCTAACTATGGCTACACCTTC
J: TRBJ2-2; V: TRBV13; D: NA; size: NA; length: 17; CDR3: CASTEWGAGEATGELFF; DNA: TGTGCCAGCACCGAATGGGGGGCGGGGGAAGCCACCGGGGAGCTGTTTTTT
J: TRBJ1-4; V: TRBV9; D: NA; size: once; length: 14; CDR3: CASSLHGGYEKLFF; DNA: TGTGCCAGCAGCCTCCACGGGGGGTATGAAAAACTGTTTTTT
J: TRBJ2-2; V: TRBV2; D: NA; size: few; length: 13; CDR3: CASTTGKRRELFF; DNA: TGTGCCAGCACAACAGGGAAGAGACGGGAGCTGTTTTTT
J: TRBJ2-5; V: TRBV2; D: TRBD2; size: NA; length: 16; CDR3: CASSGAGTSGGKTQYF; DNA: TGTGCCAGCAGTGGTGCCGGGACTAGCGGGGGTAAGACCCAGTACTTC
J: TRBJ2-1; V: TRBV11-2; D: TRBD1; size: NA; length: 13; CDR3: CASSLQGRGEQFF; DNA: TGTGCCAGCAGTCTACAGGGGCGCGGTGAGCAGTTCTTC
J: TRBJ2-7; V: TRBV28; D: NA; size: once; length: 16; CDR3: CASSFWDTQGGYEQYF; DNA: TGTGCCAGCAGTTTCTGGGACACCCAGGGAGGGTACGAGCAGTACTTC
J: TRBJ1-2; V: TRBV27; D: NA; size: NA; length: 13; CDR3: CASSLGGSYGYTF; DNA: TGTGCCAGCAGTTTGGGCGGGAGCTATGGCTACACCTTC
J: TRBJ2-7; V: TRBV20-1; D: NA; size: few; length: 11; CDR3: CSAERQYEQYF; DNA: TGCAGTGCCGAGAGACAGTACGAGCAGTACTTC
J: TRBJ2-1; V: TRBV10-3; D: NA; size: NA; length: 14; CDR3: CAIRAERPTNEQFF; DNA: TGTGCCATCAGGGCGGAGAGACCGACCAATGAGCAGTTCTTC
J: TRBJ1-6; V: TRBV6-6; D: TRBD1; size: NA; length: 16; CDR3: CASITDRAGYNSPLHF; DNA: TGTGCCAGCATTACCGACAGGGCCGGCTATAATTCACCCCTCCACTTT
J: TRBJ1-6; V: TRBV28; D: TRBD1; size: NA; length: 14; CDR3: CASSLDRGNSPLHF; DNA: TGTGCCAGCAGCCTGGACAGGGGCAATTCACCCCTCCACTTT
J: TRBJ1-2; V: TRBV30; D: NA; size: NA; length: 13; CDR3: CAWKPPPNYGYTF; DNA: TGTGCCTGGAAGCCCCCTCCTAACTATGGCTACACCTTC
J: TRBJ1-1; V: TRBV6-5; D: TRBD1; size: NA; length: 14; CDR3: CASSRDRGPAEAFF; DNA: TGTGCCAGCAGTCGGGACAGGGGCCCGGCTGAAGCTTTCTTT
J: TRBJ1-1; V: TRBV5-1; D: TRBD1; size: NA; length: 16; CDR3: CASSFSQGSGDTEAFF; DNA: TGCGCCAGCAGCTTCTCACAGGGGTCCGGGGACACTGAAGCTTTCTTT
J: TRBJ1-5; V: TRBV7-2; D: NA; size: once; length: 17; CDR3: CASFRDFRHSPNQPQHF; DNA: TGTGCCAGCTTTCGGGACTTTCGCCATAGCCCCAATCAGCCCCAGCATTTT
J: TRBJ1-2; V: TRBV6-5; D: NA; size: NA; length: 14; CDR3: CASKPLEVNYGYTF; DNA: TGTGCCAGCAAACCCTTGGAGGTAAACTATGGCTACACCTTC
J: TRBJ2-5; V: TRBV4-2; D: TRBD1; size: NA; length: 15; CDR3: CASSQDRGGGETQYF; DNA: TGTGCCAGCAGCCAAGATCGAGGGGGCGGCGAGACCCAGTACTTC
J: TRBJ1-2; V: TRBV19; D: NA; size: many; length: 13; CDR3: CASSADRSGGYTF; DNA: TGTGCCAGTAGTGCCGACAGGTCGGGGGGCTACACCTTC
J: TRBJ1-1; V: TRBV29-1; D: TRBD1; size: NA; length: 15; CDR3: CSAPGQGLANTEAFF; DNA: TGCAGCGCCCCGGGACAGGGGTTGGCGAACACTGAAGCTTTCTTT
J: TRBJ2-3; V: TRBV10-3; D: TRBD2; size: few; length: 16; CDR3: CAISVEGAGGSDTQYF; DNA: TGTGCCATCAGTGTGGAAGGTGCGGGGGGGTCGGATACGCAGTATTTT
J: TRBJ1-2; V: TRBV3-1/TRBV3-2; D: NA; size: NA; length: 14; CDR3: CASSQDEQVFGYTF; DNA: TGTGCCAGCAGCCAAGATGAACAGGTATTTGGCTACACCTTC
J: TRBJ2-7; V: TRBV18; D: NA; size: NA; length: 14; CDR3: CASSPATGTYEQYF; DNA: TGTGCCAGCTCACCTGCGACAGGCACCTACGAGCAGTACTTC
J: TRBJ2-1; V: TRBV28; D: TRBD2; size: NA; length: 17; CDR3: CASSLGRGVSSYNEQFF; DNA: TGTGCCAGCAGTTTAGGGCGGGGGGTGAGCTCCTACAATGAGCAGTTCTTC
J: TRBJ1-6; V: TRBV27; D: NA; size: few; length: 12; CDR3: CASRAGDLPLHF; DNA: TGTGCCAGCAGGGCAGGGGATTTGCCCCTCCACTTT
J: TRBJ2-5; V: TRBV11-3; D: NA; size: NA; length: 15; CDR3: CAGIRPGHKWQTQYF; DNA: TGTGCCGGCATCAGACCGGGACACAAATGGCAGACCCAGTACTTC